The rows below give T cell receptor beta chains drawn from one sample of a study of blood T cell repertoires in COVID-19. Produced via immunoSEQ multiplex PCR; TCRdb's table is partial and in-frame only. The sample comprises 95,000 to 150,000 clones, around 87% of which are singletons, and less than 30% rests with the top ten. Sequenced input: peripheral blood. The receptors shown here come from a woman in her seventies with acute or convalescent COVID-19. Each CDR3 is given with its conserved first and last residue. D genes are given only for firm matches. Where a row states a size, it is once, few, many or the class of an expanded clone; other rows omit it.

d_gene	v_gene	abundance	j_gene	CDR3nt	CDR3aa
TRBD1	TRBV9	once	TRBJ2-1	TGTGCCAGCAGCGTAACCGGGACAGGGGGCTACAATGAGCAGTTCTTC	CASSVTGTGGYNEQFF
TRBD1	TRBV6-1	.	TRBJ1-4	TGTGCCAGCAGTGAAGCCGGACAGGGAAAGGAAAAACTGTTTTTT	CASSEAGQGKEKLFF
.	TRBV19	.	TRBJ2-5	TGTGCCAGTAAACAGGATGTCCAAGAGACCCAGTACTTC	CASKQDVQETQYF
.	TRBV6-5	.	TRBJ2-7	TGTGCCAGCTCCTGGGGGGTCGAGCAGTACTTC	CASSWGVEQYF
.	TRBV6-9	.	TRBJ2-3	TGTGCCAGCAGCCCTGGCCTACTAGCCACAGATACGCAGTATTTT	CASSPGLLATDTQYF
TRBD2	TRBV18	.	TRBJ2-2	TGTGCCAGCTCACAAGGACTAGCGGGGGCCGGGACCGGGGAGCTGTTTTTT	CASSQGLAGAGTGELFF
.	TRBV3-1/TRBV3-2	.	TRBJ1-3	TGTGCCAGCAGCCACTTCCAGGACAGAGGAAACACCATATATTTT	CASSHFQDRGNTIYF
.	TRBV5-1	.	TRBJ2-3	TGCGCCAGCAGCTTGGACCCCCTTGGAGGCACAGATACGCAGTATTTT	CASSLDPLGGTDTQYF
.	TRBV10-3	.	TRBJ1-1	TGTGCCATCAGTCGCGACAGCTCGAACACTGAAGCTTTCTTT	CAISRDSSNTEAFF
.	TRBV12-1	.	TRBJ2-5	TGTGCCAGCAGGCGACCACTAGTTGCCCAGTACTTC	CASRRPLVAQYF